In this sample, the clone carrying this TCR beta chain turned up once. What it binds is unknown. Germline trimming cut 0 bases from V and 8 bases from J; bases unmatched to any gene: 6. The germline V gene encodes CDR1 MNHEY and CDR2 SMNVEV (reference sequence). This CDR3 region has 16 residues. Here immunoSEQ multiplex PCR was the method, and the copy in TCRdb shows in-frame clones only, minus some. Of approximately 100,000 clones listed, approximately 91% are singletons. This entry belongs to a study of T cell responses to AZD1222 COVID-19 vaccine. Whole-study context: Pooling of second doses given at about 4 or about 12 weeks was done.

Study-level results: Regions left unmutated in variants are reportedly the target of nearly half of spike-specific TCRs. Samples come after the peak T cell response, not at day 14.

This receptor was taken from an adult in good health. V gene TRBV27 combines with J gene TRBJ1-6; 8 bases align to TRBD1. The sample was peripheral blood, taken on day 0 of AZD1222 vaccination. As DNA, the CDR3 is TGTGCCAGCAGTTTATCCGATCCAGGGGGCTATTCACCCCTCCACTTT. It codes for CASSLSDPGGYSPLHF.